Included here is one T cell receptor (beta chain) sequence, with context. Under the authors' procedure: Amplifying reference gene primers gave estimates of nucleated cell counts. Clones were sequenced by immunoSEQ multiplex PCR, and TCRdb holds only the in-frame ones, with some missing. The D gene and trimming were derived from the DNA, and the V and J assignments and clone size from that table. The data contain some 45,000 clones, under 85% of them singletons. This sample is drawn from a study of blood T cell repertoires in COVID-19. Study in general: From T cells, B-cell-depleted T cells, or PBMCs came the material, which was cDNA or gDNA.

The clonotype originates from a woman older than 75 with acute or convalescent COVID-19. The specimen sequenced was peripheral blood.

The chain's CDR3 is CASSDPEKQGKYF. In DNA, the CDR3 is TGTGCCAGCAGCGACCCAGAAAAACAGGGCAAGTATTTT. V usage is TRBV7-6 and J usage is TRBJ2-3; D might be TRBD1 (6 bases). The CDR3 runs to 13 residues. V lost 5 bases to trimming and J lost 13 bases, with 19 bases between them. Germline V lookup: CDR1 SGHVS, CDR2 FNYEAQ.